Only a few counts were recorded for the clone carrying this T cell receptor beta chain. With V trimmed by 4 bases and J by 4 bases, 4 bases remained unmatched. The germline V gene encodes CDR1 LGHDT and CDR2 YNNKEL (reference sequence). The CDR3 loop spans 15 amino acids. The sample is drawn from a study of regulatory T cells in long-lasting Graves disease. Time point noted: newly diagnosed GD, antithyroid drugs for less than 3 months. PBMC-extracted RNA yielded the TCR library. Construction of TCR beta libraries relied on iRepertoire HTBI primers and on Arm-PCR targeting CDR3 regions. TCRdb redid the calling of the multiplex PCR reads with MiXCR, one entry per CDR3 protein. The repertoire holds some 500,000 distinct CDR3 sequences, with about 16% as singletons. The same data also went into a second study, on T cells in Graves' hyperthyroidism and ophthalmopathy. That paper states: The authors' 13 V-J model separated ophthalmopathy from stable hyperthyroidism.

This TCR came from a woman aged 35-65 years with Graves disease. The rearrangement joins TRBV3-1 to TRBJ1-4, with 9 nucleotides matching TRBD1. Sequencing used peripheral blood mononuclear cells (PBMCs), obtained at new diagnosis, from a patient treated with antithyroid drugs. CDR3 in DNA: TGTGCCAGCAGCCCGGTGGGACAGGGTAATGAAAAACTGTTTTTT. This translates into CASSPVGQGNEKLFF.